The table lists the clone carrying this T cell receptor (beta chain) with many counts. Its antigen remains unknown. Individual cDNA molecules had unique molecular identifiers attached to them by the library. In the study's own analysis: The number of TCRs in each sample had a median of approximately 96,000 and spanned roughly 23,224 to 750,000. TCRdb redid the calling of the RACE reads with MiXCR, one entry per CDR3 protein. The V and J calls, along with clone size, are taken from TCRdb and not from the paper's own processing. The sample shows some 84,000 distinct CDR3 sequences, about 9% of them seen only once. The data belong to a study of human T cells and chemical hapten exposure. Time point denoted: pre-sensitization, week 0. Treatment described: therapeutic diphenylcyclopropenone sensitization with weekly scalp DPC. The study's findings and limits: There were significantly more large CDR3 similarity clusters among expanded TCRs than among controls.

The clonotype originates from a middle-aged man with alopecia areata. Some clones in this sample may be carry-over from other donors' samples. Sequenced here: whole blood, sampled in connection with sensitization to the hapten diphenylcyclopropenone (DPC).

CDR3 DNA: TGTGCCAGCAGTGACCAGGGTTACACTGAAGCTTTCTTT. Protein sequence: CASSDQGYTEAFF. The V gene is TRBV25-1, the J gene TRBJ1-1, with a tentative D call TRBD1 (5 bases). CDR1 MGHDK and CDR2 SYGVNS come from the germline V gene. V lost 3 bases and J lost 3, with 8 bases in between. The CDR3 totals 13 residues. The entire variable domain, with the rest obtained from reference TRBV25-1 and TRBJ1-1, is as follows: EADIYQTPRYLVIGTGKKITLECSQTMGHDKMYWYQQDPGMELHLIHYSYGVNSTEKGDLSSESTVSRIRTEHFPLTLESARPSHTSQYLCASSDQGYTEAFFGQGTRLTVV.